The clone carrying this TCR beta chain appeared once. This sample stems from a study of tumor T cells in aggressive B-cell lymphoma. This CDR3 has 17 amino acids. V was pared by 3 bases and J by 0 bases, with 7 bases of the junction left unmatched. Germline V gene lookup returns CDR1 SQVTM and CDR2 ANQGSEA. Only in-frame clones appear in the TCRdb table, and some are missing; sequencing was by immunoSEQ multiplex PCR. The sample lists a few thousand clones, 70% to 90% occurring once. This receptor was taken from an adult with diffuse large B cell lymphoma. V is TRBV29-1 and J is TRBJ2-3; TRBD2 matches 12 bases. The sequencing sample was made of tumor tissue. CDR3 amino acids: CSVDGLAGGRSTDTQYF. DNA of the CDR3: TGCAGCGTTGATGGCCTAGCGGGGGGGAGGAGCACAGATACGCAGTATTTT.